This T cell receptor (beta chain) was obtained from a study of T-cell reconstitution after alpha-beta-depleted transplantation in children. The CDR3 is made up of 17 amino acids. V was clipped by 4 bases and J by 2 bases, with 19 bases between them. Germline V gene data show CDR1 as LGHDT and CDR2 as YNNKEL (reference sequence). Study results and limitations: At the one-year point after transplant, T-cell counts and TCRbeta diversity were found to come mostly from T cells that had been newly produced. From surviving recipient T cells and thymic progenitors came the high day-60 TCRbeta diversity observed in some patients. At around two months after transplant, the alpha-beta T cells were reportedly derived from several hundred expanded clones that came from non-depleted graft cells.

Of note for this clonotype: No antigen is known for it.

A library of TCRbeta sequences, prepared with unique molecular identifiers, was generated. TCRdb itself ran the PCR reads through MiXCR, one entry per CDR3 protein. The table has fewer than 750,000 distinct CDR3 sequences, 20% to 25% seen once. The sequence was obtained from a boy under two years old who had a stem cell transplant for acute myeloid leukemia, so the T cells may come from the graft donor. This material consisted of PBMCs, mostly from graft donor cells, taken 360 days after TCRalphabeta/CD19-depleted stem cell transplant. This chain uses TRBV3-1 with TRBJ2-3; D is perhaps TRBD2 (5 bases). This CDR3 is CASSPWERPPPTDTQYF. Here the CDR3 DNA reads TGTGCCAGCAGCCCCTGGGAGCGGCCCCCCCCCACAGATACGCAGTATTTT.